Following are 17 T cell receptor beta chains from one sample sequenced in a study of OX40 agonist ivuxolimab in advanced cancers. This table comes from immunoSEQ multiplex PCR, and its TCRdb copy is limited to in-frame clones, with some not included. This sample carries 100,000 to 150,000 clones, approximately 90% of them seen once, and the ten largest clones take roughly 0.8%. The sequenced sample was CD4+ or CD8+ T cells sorted from blood, obtained in a trial of the OX40 agonist ivuxolimab. The receptors come from an adult with an advanced solid tumor such as melanoma, head and neck, liver or kidney cancer.

This chain uses TRBV2 with TRBJ1-1; 7 bases line up with TRBD1. Per germline, CDR1 SNHLY and CDR2 FYNNEI. This CDR3 spans 12 amino acids. The junction had 4 bases not matched to a gene; V was cut back by 5 bases and J by 7 bases. In DNA, the CDR3 is TGTGCCAGCAGTCTCAGGGGGTTTGAAGCTTTCTTT. Its protein is CASSLRGFEAFF.

V and J are TRBV19 and TRBJ1-1; 9 bases map to TRBD1. The trim removed 3 bases at V and 4 bases at J, leaving 6 bases unmatched. Germline V gene lookup returns CDR1 LNHDA and CDR2 SQIVND (reference sequence). This CDR3 contains 15 residues. CDR3 region: CASSIQQGAGTEAFF. In nucleotides, the CDR3 is TGTGCCAGTAGTATTCAACAGGGGGCCGGCACTGAAGCTTTCTTT. The full variable domain, its missing parts supplied by reference TRBV19 and TRBJ1-1, is DGGITQSPKYLFRKEGQNVTLSCEQNLNHDAMYWYRQDPGQGLRLIYYSQIVNDFQKGDIAEGYSVSREKKESFPLTVTSAQKNPTAFYLCASSIQQGAGTEAFFGQGTRLTVV.

This chain links TRBV18 with TRBJ2-1, with D unclear. V lost 2 bases, J lost 7 bases, and 6 bases lay in between. The CDR3 loop spans 12 amino acids. Germline V gene lookup returns CDR1 KGHSH and CDR2 LQKENI. CDR3 in amino acids: CASSPDWNEQFF. The CDR3 bases are TGTGCCAGCTCACCAGATTGGAATGAGCAGTTCTTC.

The chain combines TRBV20-1 with TRBJ2-5; unclear D gene. Germline values: CDR1 DFQATT, CDR2 SNEGSKA (reference sequence). V was shortened by 6 bases and J by 1 base, with 6 bases between the two germline ends. The CDR3 contains 11 residues. As DNA, the CDR3 is TGCAGTGCCAGGTCCCAAGAGACCCAGTACTTC. This translates into CSARSQETQYF.

The CDR3 loop reads CASSYQREGLMETQYF. The DNA of the CDR3 is TGCGCCAGCAGCTACCAGCGGGAGGGCCTGATGGAGACCCAGTACTTC. V and J are TRBV5-1 and TRBJ2-5; 10 nucleotides agree with TRBD2. CDR3 length: 16 residues. From germline, CDR1 is SGHRS and CDR2 YFSETQ. J was trimmed by 5 bases and V by 3 bases; bases with no gene match: 10.

V is TRBV7-3 and J is TRBJ2-7; 8 positions agree with TRBD2. The CDR3 runs 13 residues. The V gene end was trimmed by 8 bases and the J gene end by 5 bases; junction bases not matched to a gene: 8. Germline CDR1 is SGHTA and CDR2 is FQGTGA. This CDR3 is CASSGTSADEQYF. For the CDR3, the DNA is TGTGCCAGCTCCGGGACTAGTGCCGACGAGCAGTACTTC.

This chain uses TRBV2 with TRBJ2-5, with a tentative D call TRBD1 (5 bases). The CDR3 is made up of 14 amino acids. Trimming removed 6 bases from V and 1 base from J, with 12 bases in between. In germline, CDR1 is SNHLY, CDR2 FYNNEI. The CDR3 sequence is CASRSRQFQETQYF. The CDR3 region has the DNA TGTGCCAGCAGATCCCGACAGTTCCAAGAGACCCAGTACTTC.

The rearrangement links TRBV28 to TRBJ1-2; TRBD1 matches at 8 bases. The ends lost 4 bases at V and 3 bases at J; junction bases unmatched: 4. The germline V gene encodes CDR1 MDHEN and CDR2 SYDVKM. The CDR3 spans 14 residues. CDR3 in amino acids: CASSSHRGYYGYTF. The DNA of the CDR3 is TGTGCCAGCAGTTCCCACAGGGGGTACTATGGCTACACCTTC.

This clone was counted between two and nine times. This chain uses TRBV5-1 with TRBJ2-6; D not resolved. This CDR3 has 19 amino acids. Germline assignment: CDR1 SGHRS and CDR2 YFSETQ. V gave up 5 bases and J gave up 0 bases, with 21 bases separating them. CDR3 residues: CASSYLRLGISSGANVLTF. The CDR3 bases are TGCGCCAGCAGTTACCTAAGACTGGGTATCTCCTCTGGGGCCAACGTCCTGACTTTC.

The CDR3 reads CASSSSRTGRETQYF. CDR3 DNA: TGTGCCAGCAGTTCCTCCCGGACAGGGCGAGAGACCCAGTACTTC. This rearrangement joins TRBV27 to TRBJ2-5; 8 nucleotides match TRBD1. Germline V gene data show CDR1 as MNHEY and CDR2 as SMNVEV (reference sequence). J gave up 4 bases and V 4 bases, and 8 bases lay outside the gene matches. This CDR3 spans 15 amino acids.

The rearrangement joins TRBV10-3 to TRBJ2-3; D possibly corresponds to TRBD2 (5 bases). Germline V gives CDR1 ENHRY, CDR2 SYGVKD. The CDR3 is 15 amino acids. V was cut by 3 bases and J by 0 bases, with 10 bases left in between. Here the CDR3 reads CAISDWSGSTDTQYF. The DNA for the CDR3 is TGTGCCATCAGTGACTGGAGCGGCAGCACAGATACGCAGTATTTT.

This rearrangement joins TRBV4-2 to TRBJ2-7; 9 positions match TRBD2. V lost 1 base, J lost 0 bases, and 7 bases stayed unmatched. The CDR3 has 17 residues. The germline gives CDR1 LGHNA, CDR2 YNFKEQ. CDR3 region: CASSQARLAESSYEQYF. Here the CDR3 DNA reads TGTGCCAGCAGCCAAGCGCGACTAGCGGAAAGCTCCTACGAGCAGTACTTC.

The V and J genes are TRBV4-3 and TRBJ1-6; 7 positions match TRBD1. Germline assignment: CDR1 LGHNA and CDR2 YSLEER. CDR3 length equals 16 residues. The junction had 9 bases not matched to a gene; V was cut back by 2 bases and J by 8 bases. The CDR3 here is CASSQRPGQGDSPLHF. The DNA of the CDR3 is TGCGCCAGCAGCCAACGACCGGGGCAGGGGGATTCACCCCTCCACTTT.

The rearrangement links TRBV7-6 to TRBJ1-5; a possible D gene is TRBD1 (6 bases). Germline-derived CDR1 and CDR2 are SGHVS and FNYEAQ. The length of the CDR3 is 18 residues. Trimming removed 1 base at V and 3 bases at J, with 19 bases between. CDR3: CASSLGAPTGRSNQPQHF. CDR3 in DNA: TGTGCCAGCAGCTTAGGAGCCCCAACAGGGAGGTCCAATCAGCCCCAGCATTTT.

The chain links TRBV7-2 to TRBJ2-3; weak D call: TRBD2 (5 bases). This CDR3 comprises 13 residues. Trimming cost V 3 bases and J 9 bases, with 13 bases left between them. Per germline, CDR1 SGHTA and CDR2 FQGNSA. This chain's CDR3 is CASSFASRETQYF. The CDR3 region has the DNA TGTGCCAGCAGCTTTGCAAGCCGGGAAACGCAGTATTTT.

This rearrangement joins TRBV12-5 to TRBJ2-1; D is uncertain. The V end lost 3 bases, the J end lost 0 bases, and 15 bases lay between the germline ends. CDR3 length equals 17 residues. Per the germline V gene, CDR1 is LGHNT and CDR2 is FRNRAP. The CDR3 DNA is TGTGCTAGTGGTTTTCCACTTGAGGAGAGCTCCTACAATGAGCAGTTCTTC. Amino acid sequence: CASGFPLEESSYNEQFF.

This clone was found once. The chain uses TRBV13 and TRBJ1-3; D may be TRBD1 (5 bases). The CDR3 has 17 residues. Germline V gene sequence: CDR1 PRHDT, CDR2 FYEKMQ (reference sequence). Between the trimmed V and J ends, which lost 0 bases and 4 bases, there was a span of 16 bases. CDR3 sequence reads: CASSLGRGHRAGNTIYF. The DNA for the CDR3 is TGTGCCAGCAGCTTAGGGAGAGGACACCGGGCGGGAAACACCATATATTTT.